This is a list of T cell receptor beta chains from one sample in a study of cytomegalovirus exposure and HLA in healthy donors. Generated by immunoSEQ multiplex PCR, the TCRdb table keeps only in-frame clones and is missing some. The sample holds about 200,000 clones; roughly 84% are singletons and the top ten take roughly 1.5%. The sample taken for sequencing was PBMCs. The receptors stem from a girl aged 5 to 17 in good health and CMV-seronegative. The CDR3 runs from the conserved cysteine through the conserved F or W. D genes are given only for firm matches. Part of the rows lack a size; the others show once, few, many or a class for expanded clones.

CDR3aa: CASSLGSGGQGTQYF
CDR3nt: TGTGCCAGCAGCTTGGGTAGCGGGGGACAAGGGACCCAGTACTTC
d_gene: TRBD2
abundance: once
j_gene: TRBJ2-5
v_gene: TRBV7-2

CDR3aa: CASSNFRGSNQPQHF
CDR3nt: TGTGCCAGCAGCAACTTCAGGGGTAGCAATCAGCCCCAGCATTTT
d_gene: -
abundance: -
j_gene: TRBJ1-5
v_gene: TRBV28

CDR3aa: CASSEAGGELYGYTF
CDR3nt: TGTGCCAGCAGTGAAGCAGGGGGCGAACTCTATGGCTACACCTTC
d_gene: TRBD1
abundance: -
j_gene: TRBJ1-2
v_gene: TRBV6-1

CDR3aa: CASSPRGNYGYTF
CDR3nt: TGTGCCAGCAGTCCGCGTGGTAACTATGGCTACACCTTC
d_gene: -
abundance: -
j_gene: TRBJ1-2
v_gene: TRBV27

CDR3aa: CASRPTGLAGGIYEQYF
CDR3nt: TGTGCCAGCAGACCTACGGGACTAGCGGGGGGTATTTACGAGCAGTACTTC
d_gene: TRBD2
abundance: -
j_gene: TRBJ2-7
v_gene: TRBV7-2

CDR3aa: CASSQEPDSHGYTF
CDR3nt: TGCGCCAGCAGCCAAGAACCGGACAGCCATGGCTACACCTTC
d_gene: -
abundance: -
j_gene: TRBJ1-2
v_gene: TRBV4-1

CDR3aa: CASSLVTIAGGSYEQYF
CDR3nt: TGTGCCAGCAGCTTAGTGACAATAGCGGGGGGCTCCTACGAGCAGTACTTC
d_gene: TRBD2
abundance: -
j_gene: TRBJ2-7
v_gene: TRBV7-2

CDR3aa: CASSLQTGYETEAFF
CDR3nt: TGTGCCAGCAGCCTGCAGACAGGATACGAAACTGAAGCTTTCTTT
d_gene: -
abundance: -
j_gene: TRBJ1-1
v_gene: TRBV7-6

CDR3aa: CASSLQGASRHTEAFF
CDR3nt: TGTGCCAGCAGCTTACAAGGGGCTTCTCGACACACTGAAGCTTTCTTT
d_gene: -
abundance: -
j_gene: TRBJ1-1
v_gene: TRBV7-2

CDR3aa: CACSPSGQGFGNTIYF
CDR3nt: TGTGCCTGTAGCCCCAGCGGACAGGGCTTTGGAAACACCATATATTTT
d_gene: TRBD1
abundance: -
j_gene: TRBJ1-3
v_gene: TRBV19

CDR3aa: CASSHLGRPPYNEQFF
CDR3nt: TGCGCCAGCAGCCATCTAGGCCGGCCTCCCTACAATGAGCAGTTCTTC
d_gene: -
abundance: -
j_gene: TRBJ2-1
v_gene: TRBV4-1

CDR3aa: CASRLTEIYEQYF
CDR3nt: TGTGCCAGCCGTCTAACAGAGATCTACGAGCAGTACTTC
d_gene: -
abundance: -
j_gene: TRBJ2-7
v_gene: TRBV6-6

CDR3aa: CASSRLAGNYNEQFF
CDR3nt: TGTGCCAGCAGCAGATTGGCAGGGAACTACAATGAGCAGTTCTTC
d_gene: -
abundance: -
j_gene: TRBJ2-1
v_gene: TRBV7-2

CDR3aa: CTSSRGFRGSSYNEQFF
CDR3nt: TGCACCAGCAGCCGGGGATTCCGGGGGAGCTCCTACAATGAGCAGTTCTTC
d_gene: -
abundance: -
j_gene: TRBJ2-1
v_gene: TRBV1

CDR3aa: CASSQHDTYYGYTF
CDR3nt: TGTGCCAGCAGCCAACATGACACCTACTATGGCTACACCTTC
d_gene: -
abundance: -
j_gene: TRBJ1-2
v_gene: TRBV4-2

CDR3aa: CASSFGGIYEQYF
CDR3nt: TGTGCCAGCAGTTTTGGAGGGATCTACGAGCAGTACTTC
d_gene: -
abundance: -
j_gene: TRBJ2-7
v_gene: TRBV28

CDR3aa: CATRDRAYEQYF
CDR3nt: TGTGCCACCCGGGACAGGGCATACGAGCAGTACTTC
d_gene: TRBD1
abundance: -
j_gene: TRBJ2-7
v_gene: TRBV19

CDR3aa: CASSRSHLTALETQYF
CDR3nt: TGTGCCAGCAGCCGATCCCACCTGACAGCTCTGGAGACCCAGTACTTC
d_gene: -
abundance: -
j_gene: TRBJ2-5
v_gene: TRBV13

CDR3aa: CASSSSRDSVYGYTF
CDR3nt: TGTGCCAGCAGCTCGTCCCGGGACAGTGTCTATGGCTACACCTTC
d_gene: TRBD1
abundance: -
j_gene: TRBJ1-2
v_gene: TRBV7-3

CDR3aa: CASSRDWQETQYF
CDR3nt: TGTGCCAGCAGCCGGGACTGGCAAGAGACCCAGTACTTC
d_gene: -
abundance: -
j_gene: TRBJ2-5
v_gene: TRBV7-2

CDR3aa: CASTSLGPTGGYTF
CDR3nt: TGTGCCAGCACCAGTTTGGGCCCCACGGGGGGCTACACCTTC
d_gene: -
abundance: -
j_gene: TRBJ1-2
v_gene: TRBV28

CDR3aa: CASSLAPGNTEAFF
CDR3nt: TGTGCCAGCAGCTTGGCCCCCGGGAACACTGAAGCTTTCTTT
d_gene: -
abundance: -
j_gene: TRBJ1-1
v_gene: TRBV5-6

CDR3aa: CAAPRGNEKLFF
CDR3nt: TGTGCCGCCCCTAGGGGGAATGAAAAACTGTTTTTT
d_gene: -
abundance: -
j_gene: TRBJ1-4
v_gene: TRBV30

CDR3aa: CASRGQPPAQYF
CDR3nt: TGTGCCAGCAGGGGACAGCCCCCGGCACAGTATTTT
d_gene: TRBD1
abundance: -
j_gene: TRBJ2-3
v_gene: TRBV6-1

CDR3aa: CASSPRTGRSNQPQHF
CDR3nt: TGTGCCAGCAGTCCGAGAACAGGGCGTAGCAATCAGCCCCAGCATTTT
d_gene: -
abundance: -
j_gene: TRBJ1-5
v_gene: TRBV6-6

CDR3aa: CASSLNLGQGNTIYF
CDR3nt: TGTGCCAGCAGCTTGAACTTGGGACAGGGAAACACCATATATTTT
d_gene: TRBD1
abundance: -
j_gene: TRBJ1-3
v_gene: TRBV5-4

CDR3aa: CAISEGGGRALGTEAFF
CDR3nt: TGTGCCATCAGTGAAGGGGGTGGCAGGGCGTTAGGCACTGAAGCTTTCTTT
d_gene: -
abundance: -
j_gene: TRBJ1-1
v_gene: TRBV10-3

CDR3aa: CAWRGGGNTIYF
CDR3nt: TGTGCCTGGAGAGGGGGAGGAAACACCATATATTTT
d_gene: -
abundance: -
j_gene: TRBJ1-3
v_gene: TRBV30

CDR3aa: CASSLDRASYNEQFF
CDR3nt: TGTGCCAGCAGCTTAGACAGGGCCTCCTACAATGAGCAGTTCTTC
d_gene: -
abundance: -
j_gene: TRBJ2-1
v_gene: TRBV7-6

CDR3aa: CASSSFRGRSSYNEQFF
CDR3nt: TGTGCCAGCAGCTCTTTTAGGGGCCGCAGCTCCTACAATGAGCAGTTCTTC
d_gene: -
abundance: -
j_gene: TRBJ2-1
v_gene: TRBV11-2